This is a list of T cell receptor beta chains from one sample in a study of T cells in Graves' hyperthyroidism and ophthalmopathy. TCRdb re-analysed the multiplex PCR reads in MiXCR, keeping a single row per CDR3 protein. The sample has about 160,000 distinct CDR3 sequences, roughly 10% seen once; the top ten hold approximately 20%. The sequencing input was blood. Every receptor here comes from a woman under 30 with Graves' hyperthyroidism that later progressed to Graves' ophthalmopathy. CDR3s include the opening cysteine and the closing phenylalanine or tryptophan. Each record gives: V gene, J gene, D gene, clone size, CDR3 DNA, CDR3 protein. D genes are given only for firm matches. A clone size is listed for some rows: how often the clone was seen (once, few, many), or a class if it is expanded.

V gene: TRBV30
J gene: TRBJ1-4
D gene: .
clone size: many
CDR3 DNA: TGTGCCTGGAGCCGACAGGCTCTCAATGAAAAACTGTTTTTT
CDR3 protein: CAWSRQALNEKLFF

V gene: TRBV20-1
J gene: TRBJ2-3
D gene: TRBD2
clone size: .
CDR3 DNA: TGCAGTGCTAGAATAGCGGGAGGGCCTTCAGATACGCAGTATTTT
CDR3 protein: CSARIAGGPSDTQYF

V gene: TRBV20-1
J gene: TRBJ2-3
D gene: TRBD2
clone size: many
CDR3 DNA: TGCAGTGCTAGCGGGACTAGCGGGAGAGGCACAGATACGCAGTATTTT
CDR3 protein: CSASGTSGRGTDTQYF

V gene: TRBV5-6
J gene: TRBJ2-4
D gene: .
clone size: few
CDR3 DNA: TGTGCCAGCAGCTTTTACGGGGGATTGGGATGGGACATTCAGTACTTC
CDR3 protein: CASSFYGGLGWDIQYF

V gene: TRBV15
J gene: TRBJ1-6
D gene: .
clone size: many
CDR3 DNA: TGTGCCACCAGCAGAGATAGCAGGGGAGGTTCACCCCTCCACTTT
CDR3 protein: CATSRDSRGGSPLHF

V gene: TRBV12-3/TRBV12-4
J gene: TRBJ2-7
D gene: .
clone size: .
CDR3 DNA: TGTGCCAGCAGCCGAGGATCCGGCTACGAGCAGTACTTC
CDR3 protein: CASSRGSGYEQYF

V gene: TRBV7-9
J gene: TRBJ1-1
D gene: .
clone size: .
CDR3 DNA: TGTGCCAGCAGTTTTGGGACGGAGCAAGAAGCTTTCTTT
CDR3 protein: CASSFGTEQEAFF

V gene: TRBV5-1
J gene: TRBJ2-2
D gene: TRBD2
clone size: .
CDR3 DNA: TGCGCCAGCAGCTTGGTACTAGCGGGCATTAGAGACGGGGAGCTGTTTTTT
CDR3 protein: CASSLVLAGIRDGELFF

V gene: TRBV14
J gene: TRBJ2-2
D gene: .
clone size: .
CDR3 DNA: TGTGCCAGCAGCCAAGATTTTCAGACCGGGGAGCTGTTTTTT
CDR3 protein: CASSQDFQTGELFF

V gene: TRBV20-1
J gene: TRBJ1-5
D gene: .
clone size: .
CDR3 DNA: TGCAGTGCTAGTATCGCAGGGGTTGAACATCAGCCCCAGCATTTT
CDR3 protein: CSASIAGVEHQPQHF

V gene: TRBV7-3
J gene: TRBJ2-1
D gene: TRBD2
clone size: many
CDR3 DNA: TGTGCCAGCAGCTTAAATCCCGGACTAGCAGACAATGAGCAGTTCTTC
CDR3 protein: CASSLNPGLADNEQFF

V gene: TRBV20-1
J gene: TRBJ2-7
D gene: .
clone size: many
CDR3 DNA: TGCAGTGCTAGAGTGGGGAACGAGCAGTACTTC
CDR3 protein: CSARVGNEQYF

V gene: TRBV6-1
J gene: TRBJ1-6
D gene: TRBD1
clone size: .
CDR3 DNA: TGTGCCAGCAGTAAACAGGGACAGGGGGCTTTTTCACCCCTCCACTTT
CDR3 protein: CASSKQGQGAFSPLHF

V gene: TRBV20-1
J gene: TRBJ2-7
D gene: .
clone size: many
CDR3 DNA: TGCAGTGCTGCCCCCGGGGACGGACCTACCCTCTCCTACGAGCAGTACTTC
CDR3 protein: CSAAPGDGPTLSYEQYF

V gene: TRBV4-1
J gene: TRBJ2-1
D gene: .
clone size: .
CDR3 DNA: TGCGCCAGCAGCCAAGATTCCCAGCTTAGTGAGCAGTTCTTC
CDR3 protein: CASSQDSQLSEQFF

V gene: TRBV30
J gene: TRBJ1-5
D gene: .
clone size: many
CDR3 DNA: TGTGCCTGGAGGGCAGGGAGGAATCAGCCCCAGCATTTT
CDR3 protein: CAWRAGRNQPQHF

V gene: TRBV7-9
J gene: TRBJ2-1
D gene: .
clone size: many
CDR3 DNA: TGTGCCAGCAGCTTCCCCGGGACTGACTCCTACAATGAGCAGTTCTTC
CDR3 protein: CASSFPGTDSYNEQFF

V gene: TRBV13
J gene: TRBJ2-1
D gene: TRBD2
clone size: few
CDR3 DNA: TGTGCCAGCAGAGTAGCGGGGGGACTCTACAATGAGCAGTTCTTC
CDR3 protein: CASRVAGGLYNEQFF

V gene: TRBV5-5
J gene: TRBJ2-3
D gene: TRBD2
clone size: .
CDR3 DNA: TGTGCCAGCAGCCGTAGCGGGGGAAGCACAGATACGCAGTATTTT
CDR3 protein: CASSRSGGSTDTQYF

V gene: TRBV5-8
J gene: TRBJ1-1
D gene: .
clone size: .
CDR3 DNA: TGTGCCAGCAGCTTGGGCCCAGGGAAGGGGGACACTGAAGCTTTCTTT
CDR3 protein: CASSLGPGKGDTEAFF

V gene: TRBV15
J gene: TRBJ1-4
D gene: .
clone size: many
CDR3 DNA: TGTGCCACCAGCAGAGTCGGCAGTTCAAATGAAAAACTGTTTTTT
CDR3 protein: CATSRVGSSNEKLFF

V gene: TRBV24-1
J gene: TRBJ2-5
D gene: TRBD1
clone size: many
CDR3 DNA: TGTGCCACCAGTCTGACAGGGACGGCAGAGACCCAGTACTTC
CDR3 protein: CATSLTGTAETQYF

V gene: TRBV3-1
J gene: TRBJ1-2
D gene: .
clone size: once
CDR3 DNA: TGTGCCAGCAGCCATACAGCGGAAATTCGCTATGGCTACACCTTC
CDR3 protein: CASSHTAEIRYGYTF

V gene: TRBV20-1
J gene: TRBJ2-5
D gene: TRBD2
clone size: many
CDR3 DNA: TGCAGTGCTAGTGAAGGACTAGAGTCGGAGACCCAGTACTTC
CDR3 protein: CSASEGLESETQYF

V gene: TRBV27
J gene: TRBJ1-2
D gene: .
clone size: many
CDR3 DNA: TGTGCCAGCAGCCCCCGGCAGGGGTCGGACTATGGCTACACCTTC
CDR3 protein: CASSPRQGSDYGYTF

V gene: TRBV13
J gene: TRBJ1-2
D gene: TRBD1
clone size: many
CDR3 DNA: TGTGCCAGCAGCACGCGGGACAGGGGGCTCTATGGCTACACCTTC
CDR3 protein: CASSTRDRGLYGYTF

V gene: TRBV11-2
J gene: TRBJ1-1
D gene: .
clone size: many
CDR3 DNA: TGTGCCAGCAGCCGTACCTGGGACTTGGTAGCTTTCTTT
CDR3 protein: CASSRTWDLVAFF

V gene: TRBV24-1
J gene: TRBJ2-1
D gene: .
clone size: many
CDR3 DNA: TGTGCCACCAGTGATTTGTCCTCCTCCTACAATGAGCAGTTCTTC
CDR3 protein: CATSDLSSSYNEQFF

V gene: TRBV7-9
J gene: TRBJ2-5
D gene: .
clone size: many
CDR3 DNA: TGTGCCAGCAGCTTAGGACTCGCGGTGATACAGGAGACCCAGTACTTC
CDR3 protein: CASSLGLAVIQETQYF

V gene: TRBV10-3
J gene: TRBJ1-2
D gene: TRBD1
clone size: few
CDR3 DNA: TGTGCCATCAGTGAGACCCGGGACAGTAATGGCTACACCTTC
CDR3 protein: CAISETRDSNGYTF

V gene: TRBV4-1
J gene: TRBJ2-1
D gene: .
clone size: .
CDR3 DNA: TGCGCCAGCAGTCACCCAATAGGTGAGGCGGGGTCGCCCTCGGTGCAGTTCTTC
CDR3 protein: CASSHPIGEAGSPSVQFF

V gene: TRBV27
J gene: TRBJ1-6
D gene: .
clone size: once
CDR3 DNA: TGTGCCAGCAGTCGTCTCGGGACACCCTATTCACCCCTCCACTTT
CDR3 protein: CASSRLGTPYSPLHF